The clone carrying this TCR beta chain was observed a handful of times. Its antigen remains unidentified. By way of CD45RO/CCR7/CD25/CD127/CD95/CD27, the CD4+ regulatory, stem cell-like memory, central memory and naive cells were sorted. The data stem from a study of beta chain features in type 1 diabetes. General study points: TCRB CDR3s from Type 1 diabetes patients were moderately but significantly shorter in all four CD4+ subsets. For patients, the naive, central memory and Treg TCRB repertoires appeared more alike than for healthy donors.

Every isolated RNA sample was fully reverse transcribed, so sequencing captured expressed TCRB transcripts. Sequenced by immunoSEQ multiplex PCR; TCRdb stores in-frame clones only, minus some. The sample contains over 100,000 clones, roughly 17% of which appear only once. V was clipped by 7 bases and J by 2 bases, with 5 bases between them. Germline V gene sequence: CDR1 LGHNA, CDR2 YNFKEQ. There are 12 residues in the CDR3. The V gene is TRBV4-2, the J gene TRBJ2-2, with D hard to call. The sequence derives from a young man with type 1 diabetes. The sequenced sample was central memory CD4+ T cells from blood. DNA for the CDR3: TGTGCCAGCACCCGTAACACCGGGGAGCTGTTTTTT. It specifies CASTRNTGELFF.